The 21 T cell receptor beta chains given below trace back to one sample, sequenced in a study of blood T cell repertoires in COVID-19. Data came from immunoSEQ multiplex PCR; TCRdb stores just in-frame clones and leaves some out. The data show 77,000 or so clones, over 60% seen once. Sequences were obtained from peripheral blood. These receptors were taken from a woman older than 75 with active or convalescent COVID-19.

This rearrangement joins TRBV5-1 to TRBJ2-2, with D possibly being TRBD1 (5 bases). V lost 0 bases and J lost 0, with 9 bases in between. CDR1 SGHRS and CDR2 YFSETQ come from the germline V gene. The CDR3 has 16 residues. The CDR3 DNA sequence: TGCGCCAGCAGCTTGGCCGCCAGGGCGAACACCGGGGAGCTGTTTTTT. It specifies CASSLAARANTGELFF.

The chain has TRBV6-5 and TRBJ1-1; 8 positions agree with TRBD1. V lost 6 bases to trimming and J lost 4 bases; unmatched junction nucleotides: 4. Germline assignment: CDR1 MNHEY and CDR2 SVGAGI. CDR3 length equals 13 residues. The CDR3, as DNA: TGTGCCAGCAGCAGGGGGCGAGGCACTGAAGCTTTCTTT. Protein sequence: CASSRGRGTEAFF.

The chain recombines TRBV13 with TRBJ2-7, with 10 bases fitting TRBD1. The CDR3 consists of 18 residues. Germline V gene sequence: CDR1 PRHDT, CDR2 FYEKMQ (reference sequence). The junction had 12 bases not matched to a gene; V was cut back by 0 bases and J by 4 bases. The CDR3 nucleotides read TGTGCCAGCAGCTTAGGCCTAACCAGACAGGGGGCGGGATACGAGCAGTACTTC. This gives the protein CASSLGLTRQGAGYEQYF. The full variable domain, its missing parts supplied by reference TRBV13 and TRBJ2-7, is AAGVIQSPRHLIKEKRETATLKCYPIPRHDTVYWYQQGPGQDPQFLISFYEKMQSDKGSIPDRFSAQQFSDYHSELNMSSLELGDSALYFCASSLGLTRQGAGYEQYFGPGTRLTVT.

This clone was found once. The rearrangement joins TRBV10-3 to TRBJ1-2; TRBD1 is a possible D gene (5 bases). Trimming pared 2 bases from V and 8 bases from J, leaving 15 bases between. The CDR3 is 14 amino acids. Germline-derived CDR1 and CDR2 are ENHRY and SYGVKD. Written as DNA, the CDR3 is TGTGCCATCAGTGAGACAACGACAGTTCACGGCTACACCTTC. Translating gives CAISETTTVHGYTF.

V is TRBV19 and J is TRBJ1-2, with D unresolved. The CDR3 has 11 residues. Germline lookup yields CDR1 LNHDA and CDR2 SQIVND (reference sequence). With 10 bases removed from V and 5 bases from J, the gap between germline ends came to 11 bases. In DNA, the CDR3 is TGTGCCACCCCCGGGGAATATGGCTACACCTTC. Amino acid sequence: CATPGEYGYTF.

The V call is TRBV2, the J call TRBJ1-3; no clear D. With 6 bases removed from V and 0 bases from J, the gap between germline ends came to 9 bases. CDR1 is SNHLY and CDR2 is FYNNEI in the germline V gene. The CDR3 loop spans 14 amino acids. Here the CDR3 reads CASRSYISGNTIYF. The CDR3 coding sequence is TGTGCCAGCAGGTCATACATCTCTGGAAACACCATATATTTT.

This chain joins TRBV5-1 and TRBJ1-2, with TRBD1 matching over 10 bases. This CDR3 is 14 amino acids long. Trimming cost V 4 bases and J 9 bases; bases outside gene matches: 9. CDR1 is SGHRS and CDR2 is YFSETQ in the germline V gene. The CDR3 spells CASSPDRGLSSYTF. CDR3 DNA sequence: TGCGCCAGCAGCCCGGACAGGGGGTTAAGTAGCTACACCTTC.

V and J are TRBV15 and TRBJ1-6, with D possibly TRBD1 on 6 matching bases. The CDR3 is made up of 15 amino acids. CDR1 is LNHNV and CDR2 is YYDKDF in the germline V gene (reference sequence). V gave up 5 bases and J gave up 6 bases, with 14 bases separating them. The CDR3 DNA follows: TGTGCCACCAGCTTAGGGGGACGGACTAATTCACCCCTCCACTTT. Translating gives CATSLGGRTNSPLHF.

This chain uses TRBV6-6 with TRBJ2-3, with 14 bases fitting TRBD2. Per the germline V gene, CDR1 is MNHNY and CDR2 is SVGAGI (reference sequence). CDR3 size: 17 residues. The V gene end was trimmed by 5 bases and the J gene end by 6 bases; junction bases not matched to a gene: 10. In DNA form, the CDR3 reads TGTGCCAGCAGTCCAAACGGACTAGCGGGGGGCCGTGATACGCAGTATTTT. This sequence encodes CASSPNGLAGGRDTQYF.

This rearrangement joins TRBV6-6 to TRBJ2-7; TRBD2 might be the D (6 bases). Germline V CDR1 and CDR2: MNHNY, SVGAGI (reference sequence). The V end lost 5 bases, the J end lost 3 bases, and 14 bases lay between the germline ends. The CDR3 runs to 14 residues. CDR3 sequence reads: CASSSGSGLYEQYF. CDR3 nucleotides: TGTGCCAGCAGTAGCGGAAGCGGGCTCTACGAGCAGTACTTC.

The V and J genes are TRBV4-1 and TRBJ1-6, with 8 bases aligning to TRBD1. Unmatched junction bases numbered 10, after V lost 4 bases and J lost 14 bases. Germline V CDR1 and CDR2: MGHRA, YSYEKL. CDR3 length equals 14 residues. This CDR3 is CASSLGTGSSALHF. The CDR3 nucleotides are TGCGCCAGCAGCCTTGGGACAGGTAGTTCGGCCCTCCACTTT.

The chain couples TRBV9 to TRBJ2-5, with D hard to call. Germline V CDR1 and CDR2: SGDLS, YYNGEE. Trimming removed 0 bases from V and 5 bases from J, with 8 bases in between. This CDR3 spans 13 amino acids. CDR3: CASSVGVGETQYF. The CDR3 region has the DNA TGTGCCAGCAGCGTAGGCGTGGGCGAGACCCAGTACTTC.

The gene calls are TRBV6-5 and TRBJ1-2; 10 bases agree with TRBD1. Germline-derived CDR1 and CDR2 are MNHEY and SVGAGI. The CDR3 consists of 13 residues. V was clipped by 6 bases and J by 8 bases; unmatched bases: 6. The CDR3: CASRDRGAEGYTF. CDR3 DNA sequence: TGTGCCAGCAGGGACAGGGGGGCGGAGGGCTACACCTTC.

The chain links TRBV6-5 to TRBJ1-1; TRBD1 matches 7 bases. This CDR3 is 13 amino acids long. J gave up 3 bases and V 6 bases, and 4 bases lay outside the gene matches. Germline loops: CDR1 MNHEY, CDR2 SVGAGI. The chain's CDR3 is CASRRQGDTEAFF. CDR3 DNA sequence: TGTGCCAGCAGGAGGCAGGGGGACACTGAAGCTTTCTTT.

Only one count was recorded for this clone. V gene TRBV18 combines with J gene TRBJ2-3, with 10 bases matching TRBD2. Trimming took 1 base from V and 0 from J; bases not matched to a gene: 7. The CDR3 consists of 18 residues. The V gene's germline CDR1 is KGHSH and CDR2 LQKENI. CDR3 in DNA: TGTGCCAGCTCACCACTAGCGGGGGGATCCCTCAGCACAGATACGCAGTATTTT. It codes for CASSPLAGGSLSTDTQYF. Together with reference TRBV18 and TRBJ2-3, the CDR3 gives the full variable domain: NAGVMQNPRHLVRRRGQEARLRCSPMKGHSHVYWYRQLPEEGLKFMVYLQKENIIDESGMPKERFSAEFPKEGPSILRIQQVVRGDSAAYFCASSPLAGGSLSTDTQYFGPGTRLTVL.

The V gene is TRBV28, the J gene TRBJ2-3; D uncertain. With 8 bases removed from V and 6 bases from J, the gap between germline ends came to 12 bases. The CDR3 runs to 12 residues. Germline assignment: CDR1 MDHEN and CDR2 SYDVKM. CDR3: CASQPDSDTQYF. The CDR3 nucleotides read TGTGCCAGCCAGCCCGACTCGGATACGCAGTATTTT.

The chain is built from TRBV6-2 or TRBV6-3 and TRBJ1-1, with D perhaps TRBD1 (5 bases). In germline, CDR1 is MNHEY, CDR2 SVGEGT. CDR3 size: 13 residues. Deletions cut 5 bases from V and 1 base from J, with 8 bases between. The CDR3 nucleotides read TGTGCCAGCAGTCTCAGGGAGAACACTGAAGCTTTCTTT. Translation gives CASSLRENTEAFF.

In nucleotides, the CDR3 is TGTGCCAGCAGCTTAGGCCCTTCGGGAGAGACCCAGTACTTC. As protein: CASSLGPSGETQYF. V and J are TRBV5-5 and TRBJ2-5; D ambiguous. This CDR3 has 14 residues. Looked up from germline, CDR1 is SGHKS and CDR2 is YYEKEE (reference sequence). V was trimmed by 2 bases and J by 4 bases, leaving 12 bases between them.

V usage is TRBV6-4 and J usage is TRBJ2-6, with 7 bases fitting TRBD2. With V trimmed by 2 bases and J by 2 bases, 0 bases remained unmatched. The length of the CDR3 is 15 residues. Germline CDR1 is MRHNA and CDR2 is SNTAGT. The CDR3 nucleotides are TGTGCCAGCAGTGACGGGAGGGCTGGGGCCAACGTCCTGACTTTC. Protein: CASSDGRAGANVLTF.

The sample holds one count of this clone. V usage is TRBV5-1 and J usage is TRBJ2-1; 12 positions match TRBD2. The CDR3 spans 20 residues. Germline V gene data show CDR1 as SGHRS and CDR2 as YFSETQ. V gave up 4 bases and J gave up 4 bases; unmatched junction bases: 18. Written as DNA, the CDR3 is TGCGCCAGCAGCCTAGTTCTGACTAGCGGGGGCCTTACTCCTTACAATGAGCAGTTCTTC. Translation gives CASSLVLTSGGLTPYNEQFF.

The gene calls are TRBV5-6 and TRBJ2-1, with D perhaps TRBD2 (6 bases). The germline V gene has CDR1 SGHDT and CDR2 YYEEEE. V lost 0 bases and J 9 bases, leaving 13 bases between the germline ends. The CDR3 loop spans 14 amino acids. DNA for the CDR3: TGTGCCAGCAGCTTGGGCAGGGAGGTCGGTGAGCAGTTCTTC. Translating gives CASSLGREVGEQFF.